This passage covers 17 T cell receptor beta chains from one sample sequenced in a study of T cells after yellow fever vaccination. TCRdb independently ran MiXCR on the 5' RACE reads; one entry per CDR3 protein. The sample contains some 120,000 distinct CDR3 sequences, under 9% of which appear only once. The sequencing here drew on CD8+ T cells sorted from PBMCs, taken on the day of the yellow fever booster vaccination. The receptors shown here come from a man in his late teens or twenties who received the YFV17D yellow fever vaccine.

This sequence joins TRBV4-3 and TRBJ1-1; 8 bases match TRBD1. The CDR3 contains 16 residues. V trimming: 0 bases; J trimming: 2 bases; junction bases outside the gene matches: 5. Germline-derived CDR1 and CDR2 are LGHNA and YSLEER. The CDR3 coding sequence is TGCGCCAGCAGCCAAGACCCTACAGGGGGTAACACTGAAGCTTTCTTT. It yields the protein CASSQDPTGGNTEAFF.

This clonotype was detected a few times. The chain combines TRBV12-3 or TRBV12-4 with TRBJ1-1; the D is unclear. V lost 3 bases to trimming and J lost 4 bases, with 6 bases between them. CDR3 length equals 12 residues. The CDR3 DNA is TGTGCCAGCAGTTTTAATCCCACTGAAGCTTTCTTT. Protein sequence: CASSFNPTEAFF.

Only a few counts were recorded for this clonotype. The J gene is TRBJ2-5, the V gene TRBV7-9; D is possibly TRBD2 (5 bases). V lost 5 bases and J lost 3, with 22 bases in between. This CDR3 region has 17 residues. Per germline, CDR1 SEHNR and CDR2 FQNEAQ (reference sequence). The CDR3 DNA follows: TGTGCCAGCAGCCCACCCCCCCGGATGACGGAGGAAGAGACCCAGTACTTC. This encodes CASSPPPRMTEEETQYF.

This clonotype was seen a few times. The chain is built from TRBV27 and TRBJ1-3; no definite D call. Trimming cost V 6 bases and J 3 bases, with 18 bases left between them. CDR1 is MNHEY and CDR2 is SMNVEV in the germline V gene (reference sequence). This CDR3 has 16 amino acids. The CDR3 nucleotides read TGTGCCAGCAGCCAGCTTGGACGGGTGGGTGGAAACACCATATATTTT. Translating gives CASSQLGRVGGNTIYF.

This clonotype was detected a few times. V and J are TRBV6-2 or TRBV6-3 and TRBJ2-5; D gene uncertain. Germline-derived CDR1 and CDR2 are MNHEY and SVGEGT. CDR3 length equals 16 residues. The germline V and J ends were trimmed by 7 bases and 4 bases, with 22 bases remaining between them. This chain's CDR3 is CASTPLEAIRAETQYF. CDR3 nucleotide sequence: TGTGCCAGCACTCCGCTAGAGGCGATAAGGGCAGAGACCCAGTACTTC.

The chain uses TRBV9 and TRBJ2-2; D call uncertain. With 0 bases removed from V and 7 bases from J, the gap between germline ends came to 7 bases. The germline V gene has CDR1 SGDLS and CDR2 YYNGEE. The CDR3 extends over 13 amino acids. CDR3 sequence: CASSVEGGGELFF. The CDR3 DNA reads TGTGCCAGCAGCGTAGAGGGCGGCGGGGAGCTGTTTTTT.

CDR3 DNA: TGTGCCACCAGCAGAGGCCGAGACTCTGGAAACACCATATATTTT. This codes for CATSRGRDSGNTIYF. The chain combines TRBV15 with TRBJ1-3; D is unresolved. The CDR3 consists of 15 residues. The germline V gene has CDR1 LNHNV and CDR2 YYDKDF (reference sequence). V lost 1 base and J 0 bases, leaving 7 bases between the germline ends.

This clonotype was seen more than once but under ten times. The rearrangement joins TRBV27 to TRBJ1-5; D gene unclear. CDR1 and CDR2 (germline): MNHEY, SMNVEV (reference sequence). Trimming pared 6 bases from V and 5 bases from J, leaving 17 bases between. The CDR3 sequence is 15 residues long. CDR3 region: CASSLAGPGDQPQHF. The DNA of the CDR3 is TGTGCCAGCAGCTTAGCGGGCCCCGGGGATCAGCCCCAGCATTTT.

The CDR3 nucleotides are TGTGCCAGCAGCCCCGGCGGGGGGAACACTGAAGCTTTCTTT. The encoded protein is CASSPGGGNTEAFF. The J gene is TRBJ1-1, the V gene TRBV4-2; perhaps TRBD1 as D (5 bases). The germline V and J ends were trimmed by 4 bases and 1 base, with 10 bases remaining between them. The CDR3 length is 14 residues. Germline loops: CDR1 LGHNA, CDR2 YNFKEQ.

The J gene is TRBJ2-5, the V gene TRBV7-3; D gene ambiguous. The V gene lost 4 bases and the J gene lost 2 bases, with 14 bases spanning the gap. This CDR3 region has 15 residues. Germline CDR1 is SGHTA and CDR2 is FQGTGA. The CDR3 loop is CASSSWGRPQETQYF. CDR3 bases: TGTGCCAGCAGCTCCTGGGGTCGGCCGCAAGAGACCCAGTACTTC.

This sequence joins TRBV15 and TRBJ2-2; the match to TRBD2 covers 7 bases. CDR1 and CDR2 (germline): LNHNV, YYDKDF (reference sequence). CDR3 length equals 15 residues. With 5 bases clipped from V and 4 bases from J, the junction kept 7 bases outside the gene matches. CDR3 in DNA: TGTGCCACCAGCCCGACTAGCATGGGCACCGGGGAGCTGTTTTTT. The encoded protein is CATSPTSMGTGELFF.

This clonotype was counted ten times or more. This chain uses TRBV6-1 with TRBJ1-2; D is unclear. CDR3 length: 13 amino acids. Germline loops: CDR1 MNHNS, CDR2 SASEGT. V dropped 7 bases and J dropped 3 bases, with 12 bases sitting between them. The DNA of the CDR3 is TGTGCCAGCACCGAAGATGTCGACTATGGCTACACCTTC. It is translated as CASTEDVDYGYTF.

This sequence joins TRBV29-1 and TRBJ2-5, with D unresolved. Trimming shortened V by 6 bases and J by 3 bases, and 17 bases separated the two germline ends. Germline lookup yields CDR1 SQVTM and CDR2 ANQGSEA. This CDR3 is built from 14 residues. The CDR3 here is CSVEQWELEETQYF. CDR3 coding DNA: TGCAGCGTGGAGCAATGGGAACTGGAAGAGACCCAGTACTTC.

This clonotype was counted only a few times. The chain is built from TRBV11-2 and TRBJ2-1; 10 bases agree with TRBD2. CDR1 and CDR2 (germline): SGHAT, FQNNGV. The CDR3 totals 17 residues. The ends lost 4 bases at V and 6 bases at J; junction bases unmatched: 12. The DNA for the CDR3 is TGTGCCAGCAGCTCGGGAGCGGGGGGGCCGGGCGTCAATGAGCAGTTCTTC. Amino acids: CASSSGAGGPGVNEQFF.

This clonotype was observed a handful of times. This CDR3 is CASSLLRQGVYGYTF. CDR3 bases: TGCGCCAGCAGCTTGTTGCGACAGGGAGTCTATGGCTACACCTTC. The genes are TRBV5-1 and TRBJ1-2, with TRBD1 identical over 7 bases. This CDR3 is built from 15 residues. V lost 1 base and J lost 4; bases outside the gene matches: 7. CDR1 and CDR2 from the germline V gene are SGHRS and YFSETQ.

This chain connects TRBV11-2 to TRBJ2-1, with 8 bases that match TRBD1. The V segment lost 4 bases and the J segment 2 bases; nucleotides outside the gene matches: 4. The CDR3 runs 15 residues. CDR1 SGHAT and CDR2 FQNNGV come from the germline V gene. The CDR3 region has the DNA TGTGCCAGCAGCTCGGGACAGGCCGCCTACAATGAGCAGTTCTTC. Translation gives CASSSGQAAYNEQFF.

Details on this clonotype: One end of the junction varies from germline; a read error may be responsible. This chain connects TRBV4-2 to TRBJ2-5, with D possibly being TRBD2 (5 bases). The germline V gene has CDR1 LGHNA and CDR2 YNFKEQ. The CDR3 consists of 9 residues. CDR3 sequence reads: CASSPLRDF. Written as DNA, the CDR3 is TGTGCCAGCAGCCCCCTGCGGGACTTC.